This T cell receptor beta chain was recovered during a study of STAT5B mutations in CD4+ large granular lymphocyte leukemia. Study-level points and caveats: Over 20% of private leukemic clonotypes occurred rarely in other patients' non-leukemic repertoires. Without HLA matching, higher CD4+ than CD8+ T-LGLL clonality could reflect small sample size.

The data were produced by immunoSEQ multiplex PCR, yet TCRdb's version contains in-frame clones alone and is incomplete. The table lists 20,000 to 25,000 clones, less than 80% of them singletons. Notes on this clone: Its antigen is unidentified.

The receptor was derived from a human donor in good health. Sequenced input: CD4+ T cells from blood buffy coats.

Here the CDR3 reads CASSLGENEKLFF. The CDR3 DNA is TGCGCCAGCAGCTTGGGGGAGAATGAAAAACTGTTTTTT. This chain uses TRBV5-1 with TRBJ1-4, with D unresolved. Germline-derived CDR1 and CDR2 are SGHRS and YFSETQ. The CDR3 totals 13 residues. Trimming pared 0 bases from V and 5 bases from J, leaving 5 bases between.